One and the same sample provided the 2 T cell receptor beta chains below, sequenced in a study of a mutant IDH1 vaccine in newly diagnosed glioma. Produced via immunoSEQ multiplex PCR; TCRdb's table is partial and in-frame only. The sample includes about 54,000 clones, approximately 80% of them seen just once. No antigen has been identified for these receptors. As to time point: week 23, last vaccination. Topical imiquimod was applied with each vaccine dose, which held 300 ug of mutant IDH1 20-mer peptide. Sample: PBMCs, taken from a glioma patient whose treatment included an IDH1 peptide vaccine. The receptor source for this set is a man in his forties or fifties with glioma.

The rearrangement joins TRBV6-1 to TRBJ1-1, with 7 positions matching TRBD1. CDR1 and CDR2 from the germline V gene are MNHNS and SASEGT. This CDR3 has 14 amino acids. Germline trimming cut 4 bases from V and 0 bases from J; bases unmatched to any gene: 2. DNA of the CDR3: TGTGCCAGCAGTGGGGGACAGCTGAACACTGAAGCTTTCTTT. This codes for CASSGGQLNTEAFF.

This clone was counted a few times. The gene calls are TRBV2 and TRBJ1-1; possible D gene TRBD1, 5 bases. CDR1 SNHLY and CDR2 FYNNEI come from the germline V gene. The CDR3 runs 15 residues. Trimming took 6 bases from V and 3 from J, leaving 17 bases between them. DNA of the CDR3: TGTGCCAGCAGGGATCCGGGACGTCAGCACACTGAAGCTTTCTTT. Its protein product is CASRDPGRQHTEAFF.